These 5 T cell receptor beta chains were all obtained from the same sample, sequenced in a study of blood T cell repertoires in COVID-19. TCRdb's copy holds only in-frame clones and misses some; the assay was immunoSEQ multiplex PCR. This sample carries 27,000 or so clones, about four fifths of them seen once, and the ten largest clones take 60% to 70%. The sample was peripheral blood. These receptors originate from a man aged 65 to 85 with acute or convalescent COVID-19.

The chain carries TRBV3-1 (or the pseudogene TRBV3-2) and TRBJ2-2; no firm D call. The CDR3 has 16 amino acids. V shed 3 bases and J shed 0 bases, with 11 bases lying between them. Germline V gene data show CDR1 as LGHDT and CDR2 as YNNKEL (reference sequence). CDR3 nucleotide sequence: TGTGCCAGCAGCCAGTTTCCGGCGGCGAACACCGGGGAGCTGTTTTTT. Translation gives CASSQFPAANTGELFF.

The CDR3 nucleotides are TGTGCCAGCATCAACAGGCAATCGAACACTGAAGCTTTCTTT. Amino acid sequence: CASINRQSNTEAFF. The genes are TRBV3-1 (or the pseudogene TRBV3-2) and TRBJ1-1, with a tentative D call TRBD1 (5 bases). The V and J ends lost 7 bases and 1 base respectively, with 13 bases between them. The germline V gene has CDR1 LGHDT and CDR2 YNNKEL (reference sequence). The CDR3 has 14 residues.

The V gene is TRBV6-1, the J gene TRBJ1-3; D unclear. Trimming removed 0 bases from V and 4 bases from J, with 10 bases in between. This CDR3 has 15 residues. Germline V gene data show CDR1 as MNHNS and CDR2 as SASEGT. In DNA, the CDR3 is TGTGCCAGCAGTGAAGCAGTGACATCAGGAAACACCATATATTTT. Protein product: CASSEAVTSGNTIYF.

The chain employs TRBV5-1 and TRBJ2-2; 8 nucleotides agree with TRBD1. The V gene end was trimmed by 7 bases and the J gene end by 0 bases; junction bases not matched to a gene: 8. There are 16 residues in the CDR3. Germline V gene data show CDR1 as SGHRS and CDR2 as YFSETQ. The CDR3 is CASYQGAPANTGELFF. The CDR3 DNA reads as TGCGCCAGCTACCAGGGGGCCCCCGCGAACACCGGGGAGCTGTTTTTT. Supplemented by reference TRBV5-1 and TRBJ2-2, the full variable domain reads KAGVTQTPRYLIKTRGQQVTLSCSPISGHRSVSWYQQTPGQGLQFLFEYFSETQRNKGNFPGRFSGRQFSNSRSEMNVSTLELGDSALYLCASYQGAPANTGELFFGEGSRLTVL.

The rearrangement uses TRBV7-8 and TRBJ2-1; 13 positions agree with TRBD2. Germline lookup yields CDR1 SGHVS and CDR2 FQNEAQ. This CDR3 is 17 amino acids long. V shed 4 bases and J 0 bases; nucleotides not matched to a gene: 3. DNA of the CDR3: TGTGCCAGCAGCTCCCGGACTAGCGGGAGCTCCTACAATGAGCAGTTCTTC. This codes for CASSSRTSGSSYNEQFF.